This TCR beta chain was found in a study of blood T cell repertoires in COVID-19. For the study at large: Some COVID-19 samples were acute and others convalescent; all came from the United States, Italy and Spain. Sources were T cells, B-cell-depleted T cells, or PBMCs; the material itself was cDNA or gDNA.

Under the authors' procedure: How many nucleated cells were present was estimated from reference gene primer amplification. Assay: immunoSEQ multiplex PCR; the TCRdb copy retains only in-frame clones and omits some. Clone size and the V and J calls come from that table; the DNA yielded D and trimming. Among approximately 190,000 clones listed, roughly 90% were seen once. The V and J ends lost 2 bases and 6 bases respectively, with 17 bases between them. The CDR3 is 15 amino acids. Germline V gene sequence: CDR1 ENHRY, CDR2 SYGVKD. Sequencing was performed on peripheral blood. The chain links TRBV10-3 to TRBJ2-7; a weak D match, TRBD2 (6 bases). The sequence was obtained from a man aged 45 to 65 with acute or convalescent COVID-19. The CDR3 reads CAISEPATSTLEQYF. In nucleotides, the CDR3 is TGTGCCATCAGTGAGCCGGCGACTAGTACTCTCGAGCAGTACTTC.